This T cell receptor (beta chain) derives from a study of shared clonotypes between healthy human individuals. Overall study: The study drew on a couple of women and three men aged 18 to 49 as donors. Each donor had three CD4 naive, three CD4 memory, two CD8 naive and one CD8 memory plate.

Regarding this clone: What it binds is not known.

Sorted-subset replicate PCR reactions were performed with around 200 ng DNA, corresponding to tens of thousands of T cell genomes. Using immunoSEQ multiplex PCR, the repertoire was profiled, and TCRdb retains in-frame clones only, with some absent. Here the sample spans 1.5 million to 1.9 million clones, 95% to 99% being singletons. The CDR3 length is 15 residues. CDR1 SGHTS and CDR2 YDEGEE come from the germline V gene. V gave up 4 bases and J gave up 0 bases, with 14 bases separating them. Study-level findings and limits: Four donors showed sharing of around 5% of naive CD4 clonotypes.

Sequencing was done on a sample of naive CD4+ T cells sorted from blood. Regarding subset: CD45RA+ positively selected. V usage is TRBV5-8 and J usage is TRBJ2-7; D is ambiguous. This receptor was obtained from a man aged 30 to 39 in good health. The CDR3 region is CASSRTSENSYEQYF. In DNA, the CDR3 is TGTGCCAGCAGCCGAACATCCGAGAACTCCTACGAGCAGTACTTC.